Below are 8 T cell receptor beta chains sequenced from a single sample in a study of T cells after yellow fever vaccination. TCRdb re-analysed the 5' RACE reads in MiXCR, keeping a single row per CDR3 protein. Seen here are 250,000 to 350,000 distinct CDR3 sequences, roughly 8.7% observed once, and the top ten hold around 3.3%. The sample in question was CD4+ T cells sorted from PBMCs, obtained 5 days after the yellow fever booster vaccination. These receptors came from a man aged 18 to 35 who received the YFV17D yellow fever vaccine.

V is TRBV5-1 and J is TRBJ2-1, with 7 bases aligning to TRBD1. This CDR3 has 16 residues. Germline V gene lookup returns CDR1 SGHRS and CDR2 YFSETQ. V shed 0 bases, J shed 4 bases, and the junction held 7 bases outside the gene matches. CDR3: CASSLVAGGRYNEQFF. The DNA of the CDR3 is TGCGCCAGCAGCTTGGTCGCAGGGGGAAGGTACAATGAGCAGTTCTTC.

This clonotype showed up just a few times. At one end the junction does not follow the germline gene, possibly because of a read error. The rearrangement joins TRBV20-1 to TRBJ2-1, with unresolved D. This CDR3 has 13 amino acids. Germline lookup yields CDR1 DFQATT and CDR2 SNEGSKA (reference sequence). CDR3 DNA: TGCAGTGCTAGAGGCGGAACCTTGAATGGGCAGTTCTTC. Its protein product is CSARGGTLNGQFF.

This clonotype was seen a few times. This sequence joins TRBV7-8 and TRBJ2-1, with D uncertain. V lost 5 bases and J 2 bases, leaving 16 bases between the germline ends. The CDR3 has 16 residues. Germline lookup yields CDR1 SGHVS and CDR2 FQNEAQ. The CDR3 DNA reads TGTGCCAGCAGCACCCCAGGTGGGTTGCCCTACAATGAGCAGTTCTTC. Translating gives CASSTPGGLPYNEQFF.

The rearrangement joins TRBV7-9 to TRBJ2-1; 7 nucleotides line up with TRBD2. Germline CDR1 SEHNR, CDR2 FQNEAQ (reference sequence). The junction had 9 bases not matched to a gene; V was cut back by 3 bases and J by 7 bases. This CDR3 has 15 amino acids. In DNA form, the CDR3 reads TGTGCCAGCAGCTTCCGTAACCAAGCGGGGAATGAGCAGTTCTTC. Translating it yields CASSFRNQAGNEQFF.

In this sample, this clonotype turned up a few times. The V call is TRBV20-1, the J call TRBJ2-5; 11 nucleotides agree with TRBD2. After removal of 3 bases from V and 5 bases from J, the junction contained 11 bases not matched to a gene. This CDR3 region has 16 residues. Germline lookup yields CDR1 DFQATT and CDR2 SNEGSKA (reference sequence). The CDR3 DNA sequence: TGCAGTGCTAGGGGACTTAGCGGGGGGGCCGGCGAGACCCAGTACTTC. Amino acid sequence: CSARGLSGGAGETQYF.

The CDR3 coding sequence is TGTGCCAGCGCAACTGGAACTACGGCTTTCTTT. This sequence encodes CASATGTTAFF. The chain carries TRBV6-2 or TRBV6-3 and TRBJ1-1, with D uncertain. The CDR3 loop spans 11 amino acids. The germline V gene encodes CDR1 MNHEY and CDR2 SVGEGT. Trimming left V 8 bases short and J 11 bases short, with 15 bases between.

This clonotype was picked up a small number of times. The CDR3 is CAISPGGFTTEAFF. In DNA form, the CDR3 reads TGTGCCATCAGCCCGGGAGGCTTTACCACTGAAGCTTTCTTT. The chain links TRBV10-3 to TRBJ1-1, with D unresolved. The CDR3 length is 14 residues. Germline V gene data show CDR1 as ENHRY and CDR2 as SYGVKD. V gave up 6 bases and J gave up 4 bases, with 15 bases separating them.

The J gene is TRBJ2-1, the V gene TRBV5-1, with D uncertain. The CDR3 loop spans 15 amino acids. Trimming cost V 4 bases and J 0 bases, with 11 bases left between them. CDR1 is SGHRS and CDR2 is YFSETQ in the germline V gene. The CDR3 nucleotides read TGCGCCAGCAGCCAGGACGTGAGCTCCTACAATGAGCAGTTCTTC. Translating gives CASSQDVSSYNEQFF.